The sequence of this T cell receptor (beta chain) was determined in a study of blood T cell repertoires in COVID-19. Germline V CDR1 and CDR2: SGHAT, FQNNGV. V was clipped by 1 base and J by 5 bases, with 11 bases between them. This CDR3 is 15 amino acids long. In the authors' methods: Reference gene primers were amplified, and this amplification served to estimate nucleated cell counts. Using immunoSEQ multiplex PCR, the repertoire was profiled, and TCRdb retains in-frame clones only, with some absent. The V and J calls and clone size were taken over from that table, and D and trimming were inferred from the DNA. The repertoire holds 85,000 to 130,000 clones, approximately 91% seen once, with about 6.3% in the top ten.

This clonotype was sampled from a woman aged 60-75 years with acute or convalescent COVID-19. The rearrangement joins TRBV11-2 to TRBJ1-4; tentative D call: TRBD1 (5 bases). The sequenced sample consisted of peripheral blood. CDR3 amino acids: CASSLGGVMNEKLFF. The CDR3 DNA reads TGTGCCAGCAGCTTAGGGGGGGTTATGAATGAAAAACTGTTTTTT. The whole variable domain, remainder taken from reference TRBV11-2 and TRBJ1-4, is EAGVAQSPRYKIIEKRQSVAFWCNPISGHATLYWYQQILGQGPKLLIQFQNNGVVDDSQLPKDRFSAERLKGVDSTLKIQPAKLEDSAVYLCASSLGGVMNEKLFFGSGTQLSVL.